This TCR beta chain was observed in a study of regulatory T cells in long-lasting Graves disease. This clonotype appeared many times. The time point was: newly diagnosed GD, antithyroid drugs for less than 3 months. PBMC-derived RNA was used for the TCR library. CDR3 regions were amplified by Arm-PCR using iRepertoire HTBI primers to build TCR beta libraries. Via MiXCR, TCRdb re-called the multiplex PCR reads, giving one row per CDR3 protein. The sample lists 250,000 to 300,000 distinct CDR3 sequences; about 20% were seen once. This CDR3 is built from 13 residues. The germline gives CDR1 DFQATT, CDR2 SNEGSKA (reference sequence). V was clipped by 8 bases and J by 2 bases; unmatched bases: 6. A further study also used this sample, focusing on T cells in Graves' hyperthyroidism and ophthalmopathy. This second report adds: Most clonotypes expanded in the thyroid (above 0.001) were also present in blood.

This sequence originates from a woman in her twenties or thirties with Graves disease. The V and J genes are TRBV20-1 and TRBJ2-5; 9 positions agree with TRBD1. The specimen comprised peripheral blood mononuclear cells (PBMCs), sampled at new diagnosis, from a patient treated with antithyroid drugs. This CDR3 reads CSTDRGKQETQYF. Here the CDR3 DNA reads TGCAGTACAGACAGGGGGAAACAAGAGACCCAGTACTTC.